This T cell receptor (beta chain) was retrieved from a study of blood T cell repertoires in COVID-19 (dated by TCRdb to 2019 to 2021). In terms of the full investigation: Collaborator samples came from the United States, Italy and Spain and covered acute and convalescent phases of COVID-19. The material from the prospective study consisted of cDNA or gDNA derived from T cells, B-cell-depleted T cells, or PBMCs. Subjects who had been exposed to COVID-19, were actively infected with it, or had recovered from it provided the deeply sampled blood TCRbeta repertoires that made up the dataset. The repertoires were made available in a free public database intended to serve as a resource for research on the immune response to SARS-CoV-2. The samples were drawn from the first 160 participants of the ongoing ImmuneRACE study and from 1,254 subjects provided by 6 global collaborators. Sample metadata almost always included a de-identified subject ID, COVID-19 status, age in years and sex. HLA class I and class II types, where available, came from metadata supplied by the sample provider rather than from assay-based typing.

Details on this clone: There is no known antigen for this receptor. No much larger clonotype is one base removed from it; base qualities were not supplied.

General study outcomes and caveats: Clinical and demographic metadata were provided uncurated, with the amount varying by source and participant.

TCRbeta CDR3 regions were amplified from genomic DNA using the immunoSEQ Assay, a bias-controlled multiplex PCR. In the original analysis: The number of nucleated cells in each sample was estimated by amplification of reference gene primers within the assay. Sequence reads were collapsed and filtered to measure the absolute abundance of every unique TCRbeta CDR3 rearrangement. For each sample, productive Simpson clonality was calculated by taking the square root of Simpson's diversity index across productive rearrangements. TCRdb re-hosts the immuneACCESS table, in-frame sequences only. Its copies lack some clones; in the studies checked, an unresolved V gene accounts for under half of them, and the cause for the rest is not known. That table supplies the V and J calls and clone size; D and trimming were determined from the DNA. In this sample the table shows about 220,000 clones, around 83% of which occur a single time. Less than 6% of the sample is taken by the ten largest.

Cut back by 4 bases and 5 bases, the V and J ends lie 12 bases apart. The CDR3 measures 13 amino acids from cysteine to phenylalanine. Solely the CDR3 DNA is kept, with 39 bases framed from the first base. Per the germline V gene (reference sequence), GTSNPN is the CDR1 and SVGIG is the CDR2. One collaborating source in Seattle enrolled patients while the patients were actively infected and followed the patients over time throughout the course of disease. Each collaborating institution followed its own protocols to collect whole blood in K2EDTA tubes. For TCRbeta analysis, collaborators shipped samples as frozen whole blood, isolated PBMCs, or DNA extracted from either of those sample types.

The chain links TRBV30 with TRBJ1-5, with the D gene not clear enough to name. Specimen: peripheral blood. The source of this sequence is a woman aged 65 to 85 with COVID-19, enrolled during active disease. Here is the DNA: TGTGCCTGGACCAGGAAATGGGATCAGCCCCAGCATTTT. Its coded protein is CAWTRKWDQPQHF. The variable domain in full, with residues beyond the CDR3 obtained from the reference TRBV30 and TRBJ1-5 genes, is SQTIHQWPATLVQPVGSPLSLECTVEGTSNPNLYWYRQAAGRGLQLLFYSVGIGQISSEVPQNLSASRPQDRQFILSSKKLLLSDSGFYLCAWTRKWDQPQHFGDGTRLSIL.